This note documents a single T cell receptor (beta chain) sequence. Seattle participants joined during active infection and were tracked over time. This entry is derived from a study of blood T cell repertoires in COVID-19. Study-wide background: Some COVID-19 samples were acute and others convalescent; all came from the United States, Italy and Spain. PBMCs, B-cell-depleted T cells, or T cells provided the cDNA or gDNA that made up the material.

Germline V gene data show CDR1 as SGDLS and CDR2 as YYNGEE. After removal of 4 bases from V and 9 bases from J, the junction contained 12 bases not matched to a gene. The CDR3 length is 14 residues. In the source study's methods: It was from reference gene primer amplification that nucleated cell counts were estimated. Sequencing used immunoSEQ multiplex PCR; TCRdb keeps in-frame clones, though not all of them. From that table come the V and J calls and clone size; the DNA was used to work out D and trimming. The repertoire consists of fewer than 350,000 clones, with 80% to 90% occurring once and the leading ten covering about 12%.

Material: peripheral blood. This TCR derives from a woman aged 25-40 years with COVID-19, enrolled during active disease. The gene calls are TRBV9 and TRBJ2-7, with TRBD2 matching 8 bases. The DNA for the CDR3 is TGTGCCAGCAGCATGGGAGTAGCGGGGCCTCGGCAGTACTTC. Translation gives CASSMGVAGPRQYF.